This T cell receptor beta chain was recovered during a study of shared T cell receptors in the human thymus (dated by TCRdb to about 2021). For context, the study as a whole: The study investigated the way shared, self-reactive T-cell receptor alpha chains are produced in the human thymus.

Library generation was performed with the immunoSEQ multiplex PCR assay. Drawn from immuneACCESS, this table holds only the in-frame rearrangements with V and J called that TCRdb kept. Clones are partly lost; checked studies trace under half to an unresolved V gene and leave the rest unexplained. The sample data list hundreds of thousands of clones, and around nine tenths of these were observed just once. The ten largest clones capture 0.0095% to 0.012% of the sample. Relative to germline, V is 5 bases shorter and J is 7 bases shorter, with 12 bases between their ends. Counted from cysteine to phenylalanine, this CDR3 has 13 amino acids. The only DNA kept is the CDR3, 39 bases in frame from the first base. From the germline V gene (reference sequence), CDR1 is LNHDA and CDR2 is SQIVND. Points on this clone: Its target antigen remains unknown. No qualities accompany the bases; no much larger clone lies one base away.

The same sample was also studied in work on human thymus T cells. Per that second paper: Immunologically healthy infants undergoing open corrective cardiac surgery for congenital heart defects in Finland were used as donors. Thymus tissue was obtained as surgical resects removed during corrective cardiac surgery. Biased V and J gene segment usage appeared to be present in both thymic and peripheral blood repertoires. The related research reported highly overlapping thymic TCR repertoires among unrelated individuals. The study described the TCR alpha and beta repertoires in eight or nine infant thymus samples and a few matching peripheral blood samples. Donor ages ranged from 7 to 244 days, and the cohort comprised about six male and a couple of female infants. Thymocytes were freed from the tissue by mechanical means and kept at -70 degrees C as pellets of roughly 9-34 million cells. A QIAsymphony instrument was used to extract genomic DNA from frozen cell pellets. The immunoSEQ multiplex PCR assay was used to amplify the TCRB and TCRAD loci from a standardized amount of quality-controlled genomic DNA. The amplicons spanned the V(D)J region and were long enough to cover the CDR3 and allow V and J genes to be identified. Through the commercial immunoSEQ service, the amplicons were sequenced on an Illumina platform. Primer bias and sequencing errors were corrected as previously described, and TCRAD and TCRB were defined on the basis of the IMGT database. Analysis of the repertoires was done with immunoSEQ Analyzer 3.0 and VDJTools and included basic statistics, V/J segment usage, diversity estimates, rarefaction and pairwise overlap. Diversity was estimated using the Chao1, ChaoE, Efron-Thisted, Shannon and inverse Simpson indices, and was also estimated on datasets down-sampled to the size of the smallest sample. Repertoire overlap used strict matching of CDR3 nucleotide sequence, V gene and J gene, with Jaccard-based multidimensional scaling clustering. On average, thymus samples yielded 650,000 to 1,000,000 unique TCRB clonotypes, whereas blood samples yielded some 85,000.

Sequencing used thymocytes. The TCR sequence derives from a boy younger than two with a congenital heart defect. Donor details come from another sample of the same person, matched by shared clones. The chain was built from TRBV19 and TRBJ1-5; there is no confident call for the D gene. The encoded CDR3 is CASSGGRSQPQHF. The DNA sequence is TGTGCCAGTAGTGGAGGGAGGTCCCAGCCCCAGCATTTT.